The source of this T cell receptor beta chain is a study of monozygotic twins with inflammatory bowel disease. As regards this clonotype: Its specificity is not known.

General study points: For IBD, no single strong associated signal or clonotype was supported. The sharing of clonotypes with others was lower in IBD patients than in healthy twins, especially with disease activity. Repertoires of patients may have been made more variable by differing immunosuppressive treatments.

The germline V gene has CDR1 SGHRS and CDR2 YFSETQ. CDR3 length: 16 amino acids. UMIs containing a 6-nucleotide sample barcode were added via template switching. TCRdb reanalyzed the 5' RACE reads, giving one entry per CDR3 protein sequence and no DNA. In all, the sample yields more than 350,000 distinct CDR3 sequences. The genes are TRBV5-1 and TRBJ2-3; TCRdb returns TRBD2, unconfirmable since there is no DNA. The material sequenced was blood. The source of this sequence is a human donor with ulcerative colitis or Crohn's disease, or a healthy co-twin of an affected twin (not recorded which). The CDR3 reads CASIYGTSGGTDTQYF.